What follows are 11 T cell receptor beta chains derived from one specimen sequenced in a study of cytomegalovirus exposure and HLA in healthy donors. Profiling relied on immunoSEQ multiplex PCR, and the TCRdb table lists in-frame clones only, not all of them. Of some 250,000 clones in the sample, about 90% were seen once. The sequenced material came from PBMCs. Receptor source: a woman in her 30s in good health and CMV-seronegative.

The chain combines TRBV5-5 with TRBJ2-1; 7 bases align to TRBD2. Germline V gene data show CDR1 as SGHKS and CDR2 as YYEKEE (reference sequence). V lost 0 bases and J lost 4; bases outside the gene matches: 4. The CDR3 length is 15 residues. The CDR3 DNA is TGTGCCAGCAGCTTGGAGCTAGCGGAGTACAATGAGCAGTTCTTC. Amino acids: CASSLELAEYNEQFF.

The V and J genes are TRBV9 and TRBJ1-4, with 11 nucleotides matching TRBD1. V shed 1 base and J 0 bases; nucleotides not matched to a gene: 5. Germline lookup yields CDR1 SGDLS and CDR2 YYNGEE. This CDR3 has 18 amino acids. CDR3 nucleotide sequence: TGTGCCAGCAGCGTAATGGGACAGGGGGAATCAACTAATGAAAAACTGTTTTTT. It yields the protein CASSVMGQGESTNEKLFF.

This clone occurred once. V is TRBV11-3 and J is TRBJ2-3; 9 bases fit TRBD2. J was trimmed by 2 bases and V by 5 bases; bases with no gene match: 11. From germline, CDR1 is SGHNT and CDR2 YENEEA. The CDR3 is 17 amino acids. The CDR3, as DNA: TGTGCCAGCAGCCGAGGGGGTAGCGGGAGTTTCACAGATACGCAGTATTTT. Amino acids: CASSRGGSGSFTDTQYF.

The V gene is TRBV28, the J gene TRBJ2-1; 12 nucleotides match TRBD1. V dropped 6 bases and J dropped 6; count of bases not matched to a gene: 6. From germline, CDR1 is MDHEN and CDR2 SYDVKM. This CDR3 comprises 15 residues. CDR3 protein: CASSEGQGAFNEQFF. CDR3 bases: TGTGCCAGCAGCGAGGGACAGGGGGCCTTCAATGAGCAGTTCTTC. Full variable domain (missing parts from reference TRBV28 and TRBJ2-1): DVKVTQSSRYLVKRTGEKVFLECVQDMDHENMFWYRQDPGLGLRLIYFSYDVKMKEKGDIPEGYSVSREKKERFSLILESASTNQTSMYLCASSEGQGAFNEQFFGPGTRLTVL.

This chain links TRBV6-5 with TRBJ2-7; D might be TRBD1 (6 bases). CDR1 is MNHEY and CDR2 is SVGAGI in the germline V gene. V was clipped by 5 bases and J by 2 bases, with 13 bases between them. The CDR3 totals 14 residues. The CDR3 DNA follows: TGTGCCAGCAGTCAAAACAGGGAACCCTACGAGCAGTACTTC. It yields the protein CASSQNREPYEQYF.

The chain joins TRBV27 to TRBJ2-1, with 7 positions matching TRBD1. The J segment lost 0 bases and the V segment lost 5 bases, leaving 10 bases of the junction unmatched. CDR1 is MNHEY, CDR2 SMNVEV, per germline (reference sequence). The CDR3 totals 17 residues. In DNA form, the CDR3 reads TGTGCCAGCAGTCGGGACAGTCGGCTAAGCTCCTACAATGAGCAGTTCTTC. As protein: CASSRDSRLSSYNEQFF.

The gene calls are TRBV4-3 and TRBJ2-1; maybe TRBD2 (5 bases). Trimming stripped 1 base from V and 10 bases from J, with 5 bases between. The CDR3 covers 11 residues. Germline V CDR1 and CDR2: LGHNA, YSLEER. The CDR3 DNA reads as TGCGCCAGCAGCCAAGCGGGGGAGCAGTTCTTC. Encoded protein: CASSQAGEQFF.

The gene calls are TRBV5-1 and TRBJ2-1, with 13 nucleotides matching TRBD2. This CDR3 spans 19 amino acids. The junction had 18 bases not matched to a gene; V was cut back by 4 bases and J by 8 bases. From germline, CDR1 is SGHRS and CDR2 YFSETQ. The CDR3 is CASSRNPWTSGSSGDEQFF. The DNA of the CDR3 is TGCGCCAGCAGCCGCAACCCCTGGACTAGCGGGAGTTCGGGCGATGAGCAGTTCTTC.

The chain employs TRBV7-2 and TRBJ1-3; D is possibly TRBD1 (5 bases). The CDR3 totals 15 residues. V lost 5 bases to trimming and J lost 0 bases, with 11 bases between them. Germline CDR1 is SGHTA and CDR2 is FQGNSA. This CDR3 is CASSLDRVSGNTIYF. In nucleotides, the CDR3 is TGTGCCAGCAGCCTTGACAGAGTCTCTGGAAACACCATATATTTT.

The V gene is TRBV7-9, the J gene TRBJ1-1; D remains unclear. V lost 1 base, J lost 3 bases, and 3 bases lay in between. The CDR3 loop spans 12 amino acids. The germline V gene has CDR1 SEHNR and CDR2 FQNEAQ (reference sequence). The CDR3 coding sequence is TGTGCCAGCAGCTTAGGGTACACTGAAGCTTTCTTT. Its translation is CASSLGYTEAFF.

This clone is a singleton in its sample. The chain carries TRBV28 and TRBJ1-2; 12 nucleotides line up with TRBD1. Germline V gene lookup returns CDR1 MDHEN and CDR2 SYDVKM. V shed 3 bases and J 8 bases; nucleotides not matched to a gene: 4. The CDR3 is 14 amino acids. The chain's CDR3 is CASSFGTGGEGYTF. DNA for the CDR3: TGTGCCAGCAGTTTTGGGACAGGGGGCGAGGGCTACACCTTC.